The rows below give T cell receptor beta chains drawn from one sample of a study of siplizumab effects on memory and regulatory T cells. TCRdb's table, derived via immunoSEQ multiplex PCR, lists solely in-frame clones and lacks some. The table records 100,000 to 110,000 clones, about 94% of them present only once. Sequencing was done on a sample of non-Treg CD4+ T cells sorted from blood. Every receptor here comes from a human donor in good health. Each CDR3 is given without its conserved first and last residue.

V gene: TRBV7-3; J gene: TRBJ2-5; CDR3 protein: ASSLMPGQETQY
V gene: TRBV28; J gene: TRBJ1-5; CDR3 protein: ASSLFRQPNQPQH
V gene: TRBV28; J gene: TRBJ2-7; CDR3 protein: ASGFRGSGEQY
V gene: TRBV4-2; J gene: TRBJ2-7; CDR3 protein: ASSRDRGRDEQY
V gene: TRBV18; J gene: TRBJ1-5; CDR3 protein: ASSLGTNQPQH
V gene: TRBV19; J gene: TRBJ2-5; CDR3 protein: ATGPTETQY
V gene: TRBV7-2; J gene: TRBJ2-5; CDR3 protein: ASSLGSGVETQY
V gene: TRBV6-6; J gene: TRBJ2-1; CDR3 protein: ASTPGTSRYNEQF
V gene: TRBV27; J gene: TRBJ1-2; CDR3 protein: ASSSGQGSYT
V gene: TRBV30; J gene: TRBJ1-5; CDR3 protein: AWNLGDSNQPQH
V gene: TRBV5-1; J gene: TRBJ2-7; CDR3 protein: ASSRPSEKQQY
V gene: TRBV5-6; J gene: TRBJ2-3; CDR3 protein: ASSSGTGTDATQY
V gene: TRBV11-2; J gene: TRBJ2-5; CDR3 protein: ASSSTPGQGQTQY
V gene: TRBV7-2; J gene: TRBJ1-3; CDR3 protein: ASRRGPGNTIY
V gene: TRBV7-3; J gene: TRBJ2-1; CDR3 protein: ASSLLRGNEQF
V gene: TRBV28; J gene: TRBJ2-1; CDR3 protein: ASKEGYYNEQF